Listed here is a single T cell receptor (beta chain). The PCR was carried out with 60 Vbeta primers and 13 Jbeta primers. Profiled with immunoSEQ multiplex PCR; TCRdb holds only in-frame clones, not every one. The sample holds 100,000 to 150,000 clones, more than 65% seen once. Germline assignment: CDR1 SGHDT and CDR2 YYEEEE. This CDR3 has 13 amino acids. The V and J ends lost 6 bases and 11 bases, in that order; junction bases with no gene match: 9. The source of the sample is a study of cytomegalovirus exposure and HLA in healthy donors. V and J are TRBV5-6 and TRBJ1-1; 11 nucleotides agree with TRBD1. The TCR originated in a human donor in good health. The material sequenced was PBMCs. In DNA, the CDR3 is TGTGCCAGCATCCTGAGGGACAGGGGGAGCGCTTTCTTT. Translation: CASILRDRGSAFF.